This T cell receptor (beta chain) was recovered during a study of identical twins' blood T cells. V was shortened by 6 bases and J by 2 bases, with 14 bases between the two germline ends. The CDR3 runs 15 residues. TCRdb re-called the 5' RACE reads with MiXCR, one entry per CDR3 protein. The table shows 350,000 to 400,000 distinct CDR3 sequences, with under 30% occurring only once. What was sequenced was PBMCs. The chain carries TRBV12-3 or TRBV12-4 and TRBJ2-1; tentatively, D is TRBD2 (6 bases). This sequence was found in a woman between 18 and 55 years old in good health. The CDR3 DNA follows: TGTGCCAGCAGATCATCGGGACTCACCTACAATGAGCAGTTCTTC. Protein product: CASRSSGLTYNEQFF.